This record covers a single T cell receptor (beta chain). This specimen comes from a study of post-analysis software for immune sequencing data. cDNA libraries for TCR beta contained unique molecular identifiers. One entry per CDR3 protein results from TCRdb running MiXCR on the PCR reads. There are approximately 660,000 distinct CDR3 sequences in the sample; 55% to 60% occur only once, and around 11% lies in the top ten. The sample taken for sequencing was blood. The sequence came from a girl aged 2 to 10 with multiple sclerosis.

This CDR3 reads CASSLNRGNEQFF. The DNA for the CDR3 is TGTGCCAGCAGCTTAAACAGGGGCAATGAGCAGTTCTTC. The chain has TRBV7-3 and TRBJ2-1; 7 bases are shared with TRBD1. The CDR3 covers 13 residues. CDR1 and CDR2 from the germline V gene are SGHTA and FQGTGA. V gave up 1 base and J gave up 6 bases; unmatched junction bases: 0.